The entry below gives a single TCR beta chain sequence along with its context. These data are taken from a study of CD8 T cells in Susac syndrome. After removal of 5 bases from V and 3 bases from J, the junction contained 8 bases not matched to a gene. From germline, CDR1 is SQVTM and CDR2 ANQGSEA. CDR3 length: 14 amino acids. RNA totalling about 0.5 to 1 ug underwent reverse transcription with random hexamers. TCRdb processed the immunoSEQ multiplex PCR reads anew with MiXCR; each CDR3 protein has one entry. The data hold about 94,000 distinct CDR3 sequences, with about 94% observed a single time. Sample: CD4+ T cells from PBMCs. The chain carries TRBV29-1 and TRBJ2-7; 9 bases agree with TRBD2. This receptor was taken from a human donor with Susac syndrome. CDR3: CSVHLAGLGYEQYF. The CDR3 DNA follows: TGCAGCGTTCACCTAGCGGGGTTGGGCTACGAGCAGTACTTC.